Listed below are T cell receptor beta chains from one sample, sequenced in a study of T cells in Graves' hyperthyroidism and ophthalmopathy. TCRdb reanalysed the multiplex PCR reads using MiXCR and keeps one entry per CDR3 protein. The data hold 500,000 to 650,000 distinct CDR3 sequences, with roughly 15% observed a single time. Source material: blood. Receptors were obtained from a middle-aged woman with Graves' hyperthyroidism. The CDR3 runs from the conserved cysteine through the conserved F or W. The D gene is left open where the match is weak. Clone size is shown for a subset of rows, as once, few, many or a class of expanded clone.

V gene	D gene	clone size	J gene	CDR3 protein	CDR3 DNA
TRBV12-3/TRBV12-4	-	many	TRBJ2-7	CATSLGSYEQYF	TGTGCCACTTCGTTGGGCTCCTACGAGCAGTACTTC
TRBV27	TRBD2	many	TRBJ2-3	CASSLLGLAGDTQYF	TGTGCCAGCAGTTTACTGGGACTAGCGGGAGATACGCAGTATTTT
TRBV2	-	many	TRBJ2-1	CASSDVAATSYNEQFF	TGTGCCAGCAGTGATGTGGCGGCGACCTCCTACAATGAGCAGTTCTTC
TRBV28	-	many	TRBJ2-3	CASSPASPDTQYF	TGTGCCAGCAGTCCCGCCAGCCCAGATACGCAGTATTTT
TRBV24-1	-	few	TRBJ2-2	CATGDVDQSPVNTGELFF	TGTGCCACCGGTGACGTTGACCAATCCCCGGTGAACACCGGGGAGCTGTTTTTT
TRBV6-1	TRBD1	many	TRBJ1-2	CASSERQGIDGYTF	TGTGCCAGCAGTGAGCGACAGGGGATTGACGGCTACACCTTC
TRBV29-1	TRBD1	few	TRBJ2-3	CSGSGTGGQGSTDTQYF	TGCAGCGGATCCGGGACAGGGGGCCAAGGAAGCACAGATACGCAGTATTTT
TRBV29-1	TRBD1	-	TRBJ1-2	CSVDRGDLNYGYTF	TGCAGCGTGGACAGGGGTGATCTTAACTATGGCTACACCTTC
TRBV7-2	-	many	TRBJ1-2	CASSLVLGDYGYTF	TGTGCCAGCAGCTTAGTGTTAGGGGACTATGGCTACACCTTC
TRBV3-1	-	many	TRBJ2-7	CASSQDLATAYEQYF	TGTGCCAGCAGCCAAGATCTTGCGACAGCCTACGAGCAGTACTTC
TRBV6-1	TRBD1	many	TRBJ2-5	CASSDPDRGQYF	TGTGCCAGCAGCGATCCGGACAGGGGACAGTACTTC
TRBV12-3/TRBV12-4	TRBD1	many	TRBJ2-5	CASSFDRGQETQYF	TGTGCCAGCAGTTTCGACAGGGGGCAAGAGACCCAGTACTTC
TRBV5-1	TRBD2	-	TRBJ2-2	CASSMGGRNTGELFF	TGCGCCAGCAGTATGGGCGGGAGAAACACCGGGGAGCTGTTTTTT
TRBV5-1	-	many	TRBJ2-1	CASSTGPANYNEQFF	TGCGCCAGCAGCACGGGACCAGCCAACTACAATGAGCAGTTCTTC
TRBV5-1	TRBD1	many	TRBJ2-1	CASSLQGADRPNEQFF	TGCGCCAGCAGCTTACAGGGGGCGGATCGCCCCAATGAGCAGTTCTTC
TRBV2	-	many	TRBJ2-7	CASSAGRGVGQYF	TGTGCCAGCAGTGCCGGGCGTGGAGTCGGGCAGTACTTC